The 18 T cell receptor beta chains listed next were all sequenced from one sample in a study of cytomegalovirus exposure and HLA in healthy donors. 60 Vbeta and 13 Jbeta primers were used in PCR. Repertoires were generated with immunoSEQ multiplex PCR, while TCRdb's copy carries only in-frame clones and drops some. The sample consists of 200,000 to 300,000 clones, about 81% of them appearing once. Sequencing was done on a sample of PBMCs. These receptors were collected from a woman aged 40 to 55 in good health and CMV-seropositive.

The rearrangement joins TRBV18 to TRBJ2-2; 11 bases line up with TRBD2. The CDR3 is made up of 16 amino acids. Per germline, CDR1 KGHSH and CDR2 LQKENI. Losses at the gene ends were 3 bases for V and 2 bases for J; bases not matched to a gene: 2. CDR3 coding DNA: TGTGCCAGCTCACCCCTAGCGGGAGGAAACACCGGGGAGCTGTTTTTT. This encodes CASSPLAGGNTGELFF.

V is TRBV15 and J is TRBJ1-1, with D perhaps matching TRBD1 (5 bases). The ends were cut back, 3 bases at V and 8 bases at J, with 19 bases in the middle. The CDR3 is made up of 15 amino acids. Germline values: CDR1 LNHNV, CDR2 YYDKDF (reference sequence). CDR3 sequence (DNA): TGTGCCACCAGCAGGGATTATGGGCAGGGAAGGGAAGCTTTCTTT. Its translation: CATSRDYGQGREAFF.

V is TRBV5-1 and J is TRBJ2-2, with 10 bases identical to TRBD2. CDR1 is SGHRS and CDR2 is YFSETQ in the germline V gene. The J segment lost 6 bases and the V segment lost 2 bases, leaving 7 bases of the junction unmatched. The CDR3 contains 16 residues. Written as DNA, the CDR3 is TGCGCCAGCAGCTTAACTAGCGGGGTTCCCTCCGGGGAGCTGTTTTTT. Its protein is CASSLTSGVPSGELFF.

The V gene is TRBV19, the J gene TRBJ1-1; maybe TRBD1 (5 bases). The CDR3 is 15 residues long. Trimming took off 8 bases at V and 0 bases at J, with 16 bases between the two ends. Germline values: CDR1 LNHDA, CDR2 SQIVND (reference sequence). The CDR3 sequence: CASVRVVRMNTEAFF. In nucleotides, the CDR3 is TGTGCCAGTGTCAGGGTTGTTAGAATGAACACTGAAGCTTTCTTT.

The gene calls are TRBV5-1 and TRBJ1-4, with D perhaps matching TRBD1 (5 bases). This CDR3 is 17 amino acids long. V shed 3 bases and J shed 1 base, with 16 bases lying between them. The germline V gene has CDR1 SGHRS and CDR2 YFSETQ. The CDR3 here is CASSSGGGLRTNEKLFF. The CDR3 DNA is TGCGCCAGCAGCTCCGGGGGGGGACTGAGAACTAATGAAAAACTGTTTTTT.

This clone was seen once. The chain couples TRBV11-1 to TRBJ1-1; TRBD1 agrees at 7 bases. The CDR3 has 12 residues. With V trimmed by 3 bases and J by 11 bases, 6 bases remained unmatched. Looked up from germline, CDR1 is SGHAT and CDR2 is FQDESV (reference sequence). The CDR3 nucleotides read TGTGCCAGCAGCTTGGTGGGACAGCGGGCTTTCTTT. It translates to CASSLVGQRAFF.

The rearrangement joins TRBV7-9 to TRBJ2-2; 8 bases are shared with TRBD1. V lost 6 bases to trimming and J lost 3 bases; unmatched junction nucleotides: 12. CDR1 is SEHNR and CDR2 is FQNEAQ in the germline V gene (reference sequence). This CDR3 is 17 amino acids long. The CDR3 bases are TGTGCCAGCAGTCCATTCAGGGGGCCTTCGGACACCGGGGAGCTGTTTTTT. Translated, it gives CASSPFRGPSDTGELFF.

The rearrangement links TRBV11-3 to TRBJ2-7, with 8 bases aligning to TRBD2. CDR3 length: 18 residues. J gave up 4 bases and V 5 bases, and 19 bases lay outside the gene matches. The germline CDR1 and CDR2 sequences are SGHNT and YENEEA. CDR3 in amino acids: CASSRGLGGAGVSYEQYF. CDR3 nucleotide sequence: TGTGCCAGCAGCCGGGGTTTGGGGGGAGCGGGGGTAAGTTACGAGCAGTACTTC.

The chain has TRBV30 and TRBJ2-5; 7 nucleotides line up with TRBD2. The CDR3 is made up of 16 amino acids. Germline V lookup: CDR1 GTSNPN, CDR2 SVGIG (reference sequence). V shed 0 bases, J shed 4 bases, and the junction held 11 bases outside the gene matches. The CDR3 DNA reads TGTGCCTGGAGTGTAAAAGGGGCTGGGGGGGTAGAGACCCAGTACTTC. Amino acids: CAWSVKGAGGVETQYF.

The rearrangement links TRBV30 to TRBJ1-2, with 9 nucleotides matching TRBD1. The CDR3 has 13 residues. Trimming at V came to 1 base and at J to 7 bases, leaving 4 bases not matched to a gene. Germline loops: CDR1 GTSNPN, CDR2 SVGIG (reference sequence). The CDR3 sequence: CAWSEQGAPGYTF. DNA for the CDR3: TGTGCCTGGAGTGAACAGGGGGCGCCTGGCTACACCTTC.

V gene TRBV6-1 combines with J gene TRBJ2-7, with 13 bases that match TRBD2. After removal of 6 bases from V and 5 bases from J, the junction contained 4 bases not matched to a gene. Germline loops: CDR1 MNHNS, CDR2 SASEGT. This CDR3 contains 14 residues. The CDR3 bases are TGTGCCAGCAGGGGACTAGCGGGAAAGGACGAGCAGTACTTC. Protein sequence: CASRGLAGKDEQYF.

CDR3 protein: CASSLVLAGPRSHEQFF. In DNA, the CDR3 is TGCGCCAGCAGCTTGGTTCTAGCGGGCCCCCGAAGCCATGAGCAGTTCTTC. The chain employs TRBV5-1 and TRBJ2-1; 8 bases align to TRBD2. This CDR3 spans 17 amino acids. Germline CDR1 reads SGHRS; CDR2 reads YFSETQ. Trimming took 0 bases from V and 8 from J; bases not matched to a gene: 13.

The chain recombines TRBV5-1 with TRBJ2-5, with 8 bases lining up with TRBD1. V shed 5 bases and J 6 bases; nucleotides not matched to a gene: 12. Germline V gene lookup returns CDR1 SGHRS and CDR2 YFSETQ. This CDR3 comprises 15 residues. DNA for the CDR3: TGCGCCAGCAGTGGGGTTGGACAGGGATGGCAGACCCAGTACTTC. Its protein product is CASSGVGQGWQTQYF.

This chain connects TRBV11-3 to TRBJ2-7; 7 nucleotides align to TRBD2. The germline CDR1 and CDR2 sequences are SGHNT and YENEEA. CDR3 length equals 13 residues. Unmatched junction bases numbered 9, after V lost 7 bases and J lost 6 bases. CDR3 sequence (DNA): TGTGCCAGCACACCGGGAGGTAGAGGCGAGCAGTACTTC. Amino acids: CASTPGGRGEQYF.

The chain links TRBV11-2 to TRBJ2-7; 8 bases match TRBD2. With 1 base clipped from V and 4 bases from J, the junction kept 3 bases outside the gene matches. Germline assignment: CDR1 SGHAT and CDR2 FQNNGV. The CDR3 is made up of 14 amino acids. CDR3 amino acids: CASSLAGGLYEQYF. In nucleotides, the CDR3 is TGTGCCAGCAGCTTAGCGGGGGGGCTGTACGAGCAGTACTTC. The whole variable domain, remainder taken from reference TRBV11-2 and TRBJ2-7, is EAGVAQSPRYKIIEKRQSVAFWCNPISGHATLYWYQQILGQGPKLLIQFQNNGVVDDSQLPKDRFSAERLKGVDSTLKIQPAKLEDSAVYLCASSLAGGLYEQYFGPGTRLTVT.

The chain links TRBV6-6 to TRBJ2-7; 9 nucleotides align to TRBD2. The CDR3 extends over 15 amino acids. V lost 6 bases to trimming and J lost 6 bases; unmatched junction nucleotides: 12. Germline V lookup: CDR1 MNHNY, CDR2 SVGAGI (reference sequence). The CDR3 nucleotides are TGTGCCAGCAGCCCCGGTAATAGCGGGAGTATCGAGCAGTACTTC. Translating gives CASSPGNSGSIEQYF.

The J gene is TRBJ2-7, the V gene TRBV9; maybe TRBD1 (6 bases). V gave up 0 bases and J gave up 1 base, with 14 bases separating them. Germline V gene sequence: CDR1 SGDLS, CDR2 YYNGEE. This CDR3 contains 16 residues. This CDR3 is CASSVDVQGRSYEQYF. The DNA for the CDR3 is TGTGCCAGCAGCGTAGATGTACAGGGACGGTCCTACGAGCAGTACTTC.

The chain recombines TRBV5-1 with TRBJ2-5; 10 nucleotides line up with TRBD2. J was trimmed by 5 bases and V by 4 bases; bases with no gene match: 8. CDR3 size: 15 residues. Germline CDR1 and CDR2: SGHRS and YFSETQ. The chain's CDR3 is CASSRERGGLETQYF. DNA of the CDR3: TGCGCCAGCAGCCGGGAGCGGGGGGGCCTGGAGACCCAGTACTTC.